These 32 T cell receptor beta chains were all obtained from the same sample, sequenced in a study of blood T cell repertoires in COVID-19. Measured with immunoSEQ multiplex PCR; TCRdb has only the in-frame clones, and not every one. Here the sample spans under 250,000 clones, around 89% being singletons. Sequenced: peripheral blood. All receptors derive from a young man with COVID-19, enrolled during active disease.

The J gene is TRBJ1-1, the V gene TRBV7-2; D uncertain. CDR3 length: 14 residues. The V end lost 5 bases, the J end lost 1 base, and 11 bases lay between the germline ends. CDR1 is SGHTA and CDR2 is FQGNSA in the germline V gene. The CDR3 protein is CASSPRQENTEAFF. For the CDR3, the DNA is TGTGCCAGCAGCCCCCGCCAGGAGAACACTGAAGCTTTCTTT.

This rearrangement joins TRBV5-1 to TRBJ2-5; the match to TRBD2 covers 11 bases. Looked up from germline, CDR1 is SGHRS and CDR2 is YFSETQ. This CDR3 is built from 16 residues. Trimming at V came to 0 bases and at J to 1 base, leaving 2 bases not matched to a gene. CDR3 in amino acids: CASSLGGTSGQETQYF. CDR3 nucleotide sequence: TGCGCCAGCAGCTTGGGCGGGACTAGCGGCCAAGAGACCCAGTACTTC.

This clone came up once. CDR3 in DNA: TGTGCCAGCAGTTCCCCAGCGGGAGTTAATCTTTACGAGCAGTACTTC. As protein: CASSSPAGVNLYEQYF. V gene TRBV27 combines with J gene TRBJ2-7; 8 bases agree with TRBD2. V lost 4 bases, J lost 4 bases, and 12 bases stayed unmatched. CDR1 is MNHEY, CDR2 SMNVEV, per germline (reference sequence). The CDR3 covers 16 residues.

The chain has TRBV24-1 and TRBJ2-3, with 7 bases fitting TRBD1. Germline-derived CDR1 and CDR2 are KGHDR and SFDVKD. CDR3 size: 16 residues. V shed 3 bases and J 3 bases; nucleotides not matched to a gene: 8. CDR3: CATSDPGQQLTDTQYF. In DNA, the CDR3 is TGTGCCACCAGTGATCCGGGACAGCAATTAACAGATACGCAGTATTTT.

The chain employs TRBV27 and TRBJ2-7; 9 bases are a match to TRBD1. Germline V gene data show CDR1 as MNHEY and CDR2 as SMNVEV (reference sequence). V was clipped by 5 bases and J by 4 bases; unmatched bases: 9. The CDR3 has 15 residues. The CDR3: CASSATRGQGYEQYF. The CDR3 nucleotides read TGTGCCAGCAGTGCCACAAGAGGACAGGGGTACGAGCAGTACTTC.

J is TRBJ1-4 and V is TRBV7-2; 10 bases agree with TRBD1. The junction had 8 bases not matched to a gene; V was cut back by 2 bases and J by 11 bases. CDR1 is SGHTA and CDR2 is FQGNSA in the germline V gene. This CDR3 has 15 amino acids. The CDR3 sequence is CASSLQGQGPEKLFF. The DNA of the CDR3 is TGTGCCAGCAGCTTACAGGGACAGGGGCCCGAGAAACTGTTTTTT.

V and J are TRBV18 and TRBJ2-5; 7 bases fit TRBD2. The germline V gene has CDR1 KGHSH and CDR2 LQKENI. The CDR3 is 13 amino acids. V lost 6 bases and J lost 2; bases outside the gene matches: 3. The chain's CDR3 is CASSGLDQETQYF. In DNA, the CDR3 is TGTGCCAGCTCCGGACTAGATCAAGAGACCCAGTACTTC.

The DNA for the CDR3 is TGTGCCACCAGTGAACGTAGCGCGTACTCCTACAATGAGCAGTTCTTC. This codes for CATSERSAYSYNEQFF. This chain links TRBV24-1 with TRBJ2-1; TRBD2 might be the D (5 bases). Trimming cost V 4 bases and J 0 bases, with 12 bases left between them. CDR1 is KGHDR, CDR2 SFDVKD, per germline. This CDR3 is built from 16 residues.

The chain is built from TRBV7-2 and TRBJ2-5; TRBD2 might be the D (7 bases). V lost 1 base and J lost 7, with 13 bases in between. The germline V gene encodes CDR1 SGHTA and CDR2 FQGNSA. CDR3 size: 14 residues. Here the CDR3 DNA reads TGTGCCAGCAGCTTAGTTTCGGGGGGCGGGACCCAGTACTTC. Translation: CASSLVSGGGTQYF.

The rearrangement uses TRBV29-1 and TRBJ1-5; TRBD1 matches at 7 bases. The CDR3 is 13 residues long. J lost 6 bases, V lost 0 bases, and 2 bases had no gene match. Germline V CDR1 and CDR2: SQVTM, ANQGSEA. The CDR3 here is CSVEDQGGQPQHF. In DNA form, the CDR3 reads TGCAGCGTTGAAGATCAGGGGGGTCAGCCCCAGCATTTT.

This clone was seen once. This sequence joins TRBV6-5 and TRBJ1-1; D is undetermined. V was pared by 2 bases and J by 2 bases, with 6 bases between. This CDR3 region has 13 residues. Germline-derived CDR1 and CDR2 are MNHEY and SVGAGI. CDR3 in DNA: TGTGCCAGCAGTTACCGGTCCAACACTGAAGCTTTCTTT. This codes for CASSYRSNTEAFF.

The chain employs TRBV29-1 and TRBJ2-7; D is perhaps TRBD1 (6 bases). V lost 7 bases to trimming and J lost 6 bases, with 13 bases between them. This CDR3 contains 11 residues. Germline V gene sequence: CDR1 SQVTM, CDR2 ANQGSEA. The CDR3 sequence is CSAGVGAEQYF. CDR3 DNA sequence: TGCAGCGCCGGGGTGGGGGCCGAGCAGTACTTC.

This sequence joins TRBV5-1 and TRBJ2-7; no reliable D call. The CDR3 is 15 residues long. Germline V gene lookup returns CDR1 SGHRS and CDR2 YFSETQ. Trimming stripped 1 base from V and 2 bases from J, with 13 bases between. CDR3 amino acids: CASSLLGGLPYEQYF. Written as DNA, the CDR3 is TGCGCCAGCAGCTTGCTAGGTGGTCTTCCCTACGAGCAGTACTTC.

V usage is TRBV19 and J usage is TRBJ1-6; no reliable D call. CDR3 length: 18 amino acids. Trimming left V 4 bases short and J 0 bases short, with 16 bases between. Looked up from germline, CDR1 is LNHDA and CDR2 is SQIVND (reference sequence). In DNA, the CDR3 is TGTGCCAGTAGTAGCCCCCGAGGCGTGAGCTCCTATAATTCACCCCTCCACTTT. Translating gives CASSSPRGVSSYNSPLHF.

This sequence joins TRBV7-2 and TRBJ1-2; no firm D call. V was clipped by 1 base and J by 5 bases, with 8 bases between them. The germline CDR1 and CDR2 sequences are SGHTA and FQGNSA. This CDR3 region has 13 residues. For the CDR3, the DNA is TGTGCCAGCAGCTTAGATACGGGGTATGGCTACACCTTC. Its translation: CASSLDTGYGYTF.

This sequence joins TRBV28 and TRBJ2-1; 7 positions agree with TRBD2. The germline V gene encodes CDR1 MDHEN and CDR2 SYDVKM. The CDR3 is 15 residues long. V shed 4 bases, J shed 6 bases, and the junction held 9 bases outside the gene matches. CDR3 in amino acids: CASSYMGEGRNEQFF. CDR3 in DNA: TGTGCCAGCAGTTATATGGGGGAGGGCCGCAATGAGCAGTTCTTC.

This clone was counted at least ten times. V is TRBV2 and J is TRBJ2-7; 7 bases are a match to TRBD2. The ends lost 3 bases at V and 6 bases at J; junction bases unmatched: 8. This CDR3 comprises 14 residues. Germline CDR1 SNHLY, CDR2 FYNNEI. CDR3 sequence: CASSELRETPEQYF. CDR3 nucleotides: TGTGCCAGCAGTGAGTTGCGGGAGACTCCCGAGCAGTACTTC.

This sequence joins TRBV2 and TRBJ1-5; 8 positions agree with TRBD1. Losses at the gene ends were 4 bases for V and 7 bases for J; bases not matched to a gene: 9. This CDR3 has 15 residues. The germline gives CDR1 SNHLY, CDR2 FYNNEI. The CDR3 reads CASSAPGGAGQPQHF. For the CDR3, the DNA is TGTGCCAGCAGTGCGCCAGGGGGCGCAGGACAGCCCCAGCATTTT.

The chain is built from TRBV11-2 and TRBJ2-7; D remains unclear. This CDR3 has 13 amino acids. Germline V lookup: CDR1 SGHAT, CDR2 FQNNGV. V was cut by 5 bases and J by 7 bases, with 15 bases left in between. DNA of the CDR3: TGTGCCAGCAGCCCGAACAACCGAGGAGAGCAGTACTTC. It encodes CASSPNNRGEQYF.

The rearrangement uses TRBV28 and TRBJ2-7, with unresolved D. Germline-derived CDR1 and CDR2 are MDHEN and SYDVKM. Trimming cost V 7 bases and J 0 bases, with 7 bases left between them. The CDR3 loop spans 12 amino acids. This CDR3 reads CASNLGSYEQYF. The CDR3, as DNA: TGTGCCAGCAACCTCGGCTCCTACGAGCAGTACTTC.

The chain joins TRBV12-3 or TRBV12-4 to TRBJ2-5; D is uncertain. Trimming stripped 3 bases from V and 5 bases from J, with 10 bases between. The CDR3 contains 13 residues. The CDR3 region has the DNA TGTGCCAGCAGTTTTCCCCCCGCGGAGACCCAGTACTTC. Amino acid sequence: CASSFPPAETQYF.

The chain recombines TRBV27 with TRBJ2-1; TRBD2 is a possible D gene (5 bases). This CDR3 region has 15 residues. The ends were cut back, 2 bases at V and 8 bases at J, with 16 bases in the middle. The germline gives CDR1 MNHEY, CDR2 SMNVEV (reference sequence). The CDR3 DNA reads TGTGCCAGCAGTTTAAGACGGGTCCCGGAGGATGAGCAGTTCTTC. Its translation is CASSLRRVPEDEQFF.

The chain combines TRBV21-1 with TRBJ2-7; no DNA check was done on the table's D call, TRBD2. TRBV21-1 is a pseudogene locus. CDR3 length: 16 amino acids. CDR3 protein: CASSNPGTSEYYEQYF. CDR3 nucleotide sequence: TGTGCCAGCAGCAATCCCGGGACTAGTGAATACTACGAGCAGTACTTC.

CDR3 coding DNA: TGTGCCAGCAGCTTTATGGCAGGGGGCACTGAAGCTTTCTTT. As protein: CASSFMAGGTEAFF. The chain recombines TRBV7-9 with TRBJ1-1; 7 positions agree with TRBD1. Germline CDR1 is SEHNR and CDR2 is FQNEAQ (reference sequence). The V segment lost 3 bases and the J segment 4 bases; nucleotides outside the gene matches: 5. This CDR3 spans 14 amino acids.

The chain links TRBV18 to TRBJ1-3, with 7 bases matching TRBD1. V trimming: 3 bases; J trimming: 2 bases; junction bases outside the gene matches: 7. Germline V gene sequence: CDR1 KGHSH, CDR2 LQKENI. The CDR3 runs 16 residues. Here the CDR3 reads CASSPVQGKAGNTIYF. Written as DNA, the CDR3 is TGTGCCAGCTCACCGGTACAGGGGAAGGCTGGAAACACCATATATTTT.

The rearrangement links TRBV5-1 to TRBJ2-1; TRBD2 matches at 8 bases. The germline gives CDR1 SGHRS, CDR2 YFSETQ. The V and J ends lost 1 base and 6 bases, in that order; junction bases with no gene match: 6. The CDR3 has 15 residues. CDR3 sequence reads: CASSLIAGIGNEQFF. CDR3 sequence (DNA): TGCGCCAGCAGCTTGATAGCGGGGATCGGCAATGAGCAGTTCTTC.

The V gene is TRBV10-2, the J gene TRBJ1-5; 11 bases align to TRBD1. V trimming: 5 bases; J trimming: 6 bases; junction bases outside the gene matches: 3. There are 14 residues in the CDR3. Germline-derived CDR1 and CDR2 are WSHSY and SAAADI. This chain's CDR3 is CASSRTGGFQPQHF. The CDR3 nucleotides read TGCGCCAGCAGTCGGACAGGGGGCTTTCAGCCCCAGCATTTT.

V and J are TRBV9 and TRBJ2-7, with 7 bases fitting TRBD2. Germline values: CDR1 SGDLS, CDR2 YYNGEE. With V trimmed by 4 bases and J by 3 bases, 13 bases remained unmatched. The CDR3 totals 16 residues. The CDR3 here is CASSPSWDYLYYEQYF. CDR3 nucleotides: TGTGCCAGCAGCCCATCTTGGGACTACCTTTACTACGAGCAGTACTTC. Complete variable domain (other parts from reference TRBV9 and TRBJ2-7): DSGVTQTPKHLITATGQRVTLRCSPRSGDLSVYWYQQSLDQGLQFLIQYYNGEERAKGNILERFSAQQFPDLHSELNLSSLELGDSALYFCASSPSWDYLYYEQYFGPGTRLTVT.

This clone was recorded only once. V and J are TRBV4-3 and TRBJ2-1, with TRBD2 matching over 9 bases. J lost 5 bases, V lost 0 bases, and 17 bases had no gene match. This CDR3 spans 20 amino acids. CDR1 and CDR2 (germline): LGHNA, YSLEER. The CDR3 protein is CASSQDIAGVLAGLNNEQFF. The CDR3 DNA is TGCGCCAGCAGCCAAGACATCGCGGGGGTTCTAGCGGGGCTCAACAATGAGCAGTTCTTC.

The J gene is TRBJ2-2, the V gene TRBV27; 7 positions match TRBD2. Germline-derived CDR1 and CDR2 are MNHEY and SMNVEV (reference sequence). J was trimmed by 4 bases and V by 2 bases; bases with no gene match: 16. This CDR3 contains 19 residues. DNA for the CDR3: TGTGCCAGCAGTTTAACCTTCGGGCCCGCTTGGGAGGGCACCGGGGAGCTGTTTTTT. It yields the protein CASSLTFGPAWEGTGELFF.

This rearrangement joins TRBV10-3 to TRBJ2-7, with 9 bases identical to TRBD1. V was clipped by 6 bases and J by 0 bases; unmatched bases: 6. CDR1 ENHRY and CDR2 SYGVKD come from the germline V gene. This CDR3 is 15 amino acids long. CDR3 loop: CAIRDGTGHSYEQYF. CDR3 in DNA: TGTGCCATCAGGGATGGGACAGGGCACTCCTACGAGCAGTACTTC.

This chain links TRBV28 with TRBJ1-1, with D maybe TRBD1 (5 bases). The CDR3 is 15 amino acids. The germline CDR1 and CDR2 sequences are MDHEN and SYDVKM. V was pared by 5 bases and J by 2 bases, with 15 bases between. The CDR3 nucleotides are TGTGCCAGCAGTGTGCCTGGGGCCTACAACACTGAAGCTTTCTTT. Translating gives CASSVPGAYNTEAFF.